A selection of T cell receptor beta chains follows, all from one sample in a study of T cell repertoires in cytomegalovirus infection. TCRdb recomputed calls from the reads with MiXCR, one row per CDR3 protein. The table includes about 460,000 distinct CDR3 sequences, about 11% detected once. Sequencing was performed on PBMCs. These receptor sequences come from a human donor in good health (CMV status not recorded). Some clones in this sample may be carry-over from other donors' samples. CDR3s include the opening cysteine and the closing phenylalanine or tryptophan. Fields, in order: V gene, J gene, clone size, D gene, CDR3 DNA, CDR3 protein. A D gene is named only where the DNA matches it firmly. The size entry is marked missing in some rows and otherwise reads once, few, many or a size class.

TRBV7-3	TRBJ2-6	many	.	TGTGCCAGCAGCCCCCGAGGCGGTCAAGGGGCCAACGTCCTGACTTTC	CASSPRGGQGANVLTF
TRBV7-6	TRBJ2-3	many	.	TGTGCCAGCAGCCTATCCTTAGGCACAGATACGCAGTATTTT	CASSLSLGTDTQYF
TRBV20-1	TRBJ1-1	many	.	TGCAGTGCCGTACCAGGGAACACTGAAGCTTTCTTT	CSAVPGNTEAFF
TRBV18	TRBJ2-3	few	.	TGTGCCAGCTCACTGGGCAGTCAAGCAGATACGCAGTATTTT	CASSLGSQADTQYF
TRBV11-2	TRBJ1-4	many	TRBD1	TGTGCCAGCAGCTTCGACAGGGGGCGAGAAAAACTGTTTTTT	CASSFDRGREKLFF
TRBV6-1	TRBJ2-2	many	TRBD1	TGTGCCAGCAGTGAAGCGGCCGGGACAGGCAACACCGGGGAGCTGTTTTTT	CASSEAAGTGNTGELFF
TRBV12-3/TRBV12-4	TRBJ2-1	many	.	TGTGCCAGCAGTTTAAGGGGAACAGGGTACAATGAGCAGTTCTTC	CASSLRGTGYNEQFF
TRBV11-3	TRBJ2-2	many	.	TGTGCCAGCAGCTTGCGGGGGCGCGGCGGGGAGCTGTTTTTT	CASSLRGRGGELFF
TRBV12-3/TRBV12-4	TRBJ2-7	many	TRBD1	TGTGCCAGCAGTTGGGGACAGGGGGCGTGGGAGCAGTACTTC	CASSWGQGAWEQYF
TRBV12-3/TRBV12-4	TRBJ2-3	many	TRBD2	TGTGCCAGCAGTCCTAGCGGGGGGCGGGGAGATACGCAGTATTTT	CASSPSGGRGDTQYF
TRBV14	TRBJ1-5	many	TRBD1	TGTGCCAGCAGCCTCTTGGCGGACAGGGGGACGGGCAATCAGCCCCAGCATTTT	CASSLLADRGTGNQPQHF
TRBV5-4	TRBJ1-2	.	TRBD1	TGTGCCAGCAGCCTGGGACAGCGCCTCAGCTATGGCTACACCTTC	CASSLGQRLSYGYTF
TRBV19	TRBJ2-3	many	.	TGTGCCAGTAACGTCCGGACAGACCGCCTCAGCACAGATACGCAGTATTTT	CASNVRTDRLSTDTQYF
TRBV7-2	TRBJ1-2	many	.	TGTGCCAGCAGCTTAGAAGGCTATAGGTATGGCTACACCTTC	CASSLEGYRYGYTF
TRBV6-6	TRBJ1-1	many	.	TGTGCCAGCACCCCCGGGAATCGAGGGACTGAAGCTTTCTTT	CASTPGNRGTEAFF
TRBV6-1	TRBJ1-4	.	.	TGTGCCAGCAGTCGGGGCTATGGGGAGGGTGAAAAACTGTTTTTT	CASSRGYGEGEKLFF